A selection of T cell receptor beta chains follows, all from one sample in a study of cytomegalovirus exposure and HLA in healthy donors. Method: immunoSEQ multiplex PCR; TCRdb's copy keeps in-frame clones and lacks some. The table shows about 160,000 clones, with around 74% occurring only once. The sequenced sample was PBMCs. Receptor source: a woman aged 25 to 45 in good health and CMV-seronegative. Both conserved end residues are part of each CDR3. D genes are given only for firm matches. Rows may omit the clone size; those that give it use once, few, many or a size class.

J | size | V | D | DNA | CDR3
TRBJ2-2 | few | TRBV7-2 | TRBD2 | TGTGCCAGCAGCTTCGGACTAGCGGGGGGGGAGCTGTTTTTT | CASSFGLAGGELFF
TRBJ1-5 | few | TRBV23-1 | TRBD1 | TGCGCCAACCGGACAGGGAACGGCAATCAGCCCCAGCATTTT | CANRTGNGNQPQHF
TRBJ2-1 | once | TRBV5-1 | TRBD2 | TGCGCCAGCAGCTTGGTTGGGGGCCTAGTGGGACTAGCGGGAAATGAGCAGTTCTTC | CASSLVGGLVGLAGNEQFF
TRBJ1-6 | . | TRBV2 | . | TGTGCCAGTACAGCTCCTAATTCACCCCTCCACTTT | CASTAPNSPLHF
TRBJ1-2 | many | TRBV5-6 | TRBD1 | TGTGCCAGCAGCTCCTTGGACAGGGGACGGGGCTACACCTTC | CASSSLDRGRGYTF
TRBJ2-5 | few | TRBV2 | . | TGTGCCAGCAGTGAGTACAAAAAGGAGACCCAGTACTTC | CASSEYKKETQYF
TRBJ1-2 | . | TRBV11-1 | . | TGTGCCAGCAGCTTAGCGACAGGAGTGCCCGATGGCTACACCTTC | CASSLATGVPDGYTF
TRBJ2-7 | once | TRBV7-9 | . | TGTGCCAGCAGCCCACTGGGGGCCCGGGTGGGCTACGAGCAGTACTTC | CASSPLGARVGYEQYF
TRBJ2-7 | . | TRBV6-5 | . | TGTGCCAGCAGTTCCCAAGCAGGGCGACGGAACGAGCAGTACTTC | CASSSQAGRRNEQYF
TRBJ1-4 | once | TRBV19 | . | TGTGCCAGTAGTGTCGTCTTAGCCGAAAAACTGTTTTTT | CASSVVLAEKLFF
TRBJ2-2 | . | TRBV18 | TRBD1 | TGTGCCAGCTCATCATACTCCCAGGGGGTGACGAACACCGGGGAGCTGTTTTTT | CASSSYSQGVTNTGELFF
TRBJ2-3 | . | TRBV7-2 | . | TGTGCCAGCAGCTCACAGTCCACAGATACGCAGTATTTT | CASSSQSTDTQYF
TRBJ2-7 | . | TRBV9 | . | TGTGCCAGCAGCTCCCCCCCCACAGGGATCTCCGAGCAGTACTTC | CASSSPPTGISEQYF
TRBJ1-1 | . | TRBV6-6 | TRBD1 | TGTGCCGCCGGGGGCACAGGGGGCTTGACTGAAGCTTTCTTT | CAAGGTGGLTEAFF
TRBJ1-1 | once | TRBV29-1 | . | TGCAGCGTTGGAGAGAGATTTGAAGCTTTCTTT | CSVGERFEAFF
TRBJ2-3 | . | TRBV5-4 | TRBD2 | TGTGCCAGCAGCTTAGCGGGGGGCGGCACAGATACGCAGTATTTT | CASSLAGGGTDTQYF
TRBJ2-1 | . | TRBV6-1 | . | TGTGCCAGCACCCCTTGGGGGCTAGGCTACAATGAGCAGTTCTTC | CASTPWGLGYNEQFF
TRBJ1-5 | few | TRBV19 | . | TGTGCCAGTAGTGGGAGGATAGGAAATCAGCCCCAGCATTTT | CASSGRIGNQPQHF
TRBJ2-5 | . | TRBV5-4 | TRBD1 | TGTGCCAGCAGCCTTACGGGACAGCGGCAAGAGACCCAGTACTTC | CASSLTGQRQETQYF
TRBJ1-1 | . | TRBV5-6 | . | TGTGCCAGCAGCTTCCAACAGGGAACTGAAGCTTTCTTT | CASSFQQGTEAFF
TRBJ2-3 | . | TRBV11-2 | . | TGTGCCAGCAGCTTAGATAGGAGGGGGGGGCCAGATACGCAGTATTTT | CASSLDRRGGPDTQYF
TRBJ1-6 | few | TRBV5-1 | TRBD1 | TGCGCCAGCAGCTCGGAGGGGGCTCGGAATTCACCCCTCCACTTT | CASSSEGARNSPLHF